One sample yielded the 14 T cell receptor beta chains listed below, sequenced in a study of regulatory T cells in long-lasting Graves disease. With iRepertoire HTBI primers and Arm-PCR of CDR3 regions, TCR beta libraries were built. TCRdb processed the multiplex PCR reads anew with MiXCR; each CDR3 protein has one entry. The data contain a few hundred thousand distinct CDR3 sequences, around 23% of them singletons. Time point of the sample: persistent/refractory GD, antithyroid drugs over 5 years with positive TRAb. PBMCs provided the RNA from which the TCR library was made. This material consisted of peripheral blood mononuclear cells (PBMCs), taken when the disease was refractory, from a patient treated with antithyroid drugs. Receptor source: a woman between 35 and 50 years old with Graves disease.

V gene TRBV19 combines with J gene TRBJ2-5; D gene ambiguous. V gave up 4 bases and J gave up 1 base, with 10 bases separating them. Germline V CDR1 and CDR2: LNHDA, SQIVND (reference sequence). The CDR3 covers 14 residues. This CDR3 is CASSTAAVQETQYF. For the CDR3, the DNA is TGTGCCAGTAGTACCGCTGCGGTCCAAGAGACCCAGTACTTC.

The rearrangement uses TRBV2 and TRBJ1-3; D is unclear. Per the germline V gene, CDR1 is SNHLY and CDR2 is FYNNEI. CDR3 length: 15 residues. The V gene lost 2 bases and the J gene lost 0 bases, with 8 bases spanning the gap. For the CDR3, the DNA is TGTGCCAGCAGTGAAATACTGTTCTCTGGAAACACCATATATTTT. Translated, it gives CASSEILFSGNTIYF.

The CDR3 bases are TGCAGTGCTTGCGTGACAGGCGGTAATCAGCCCCAGCATTTT. This gives the protein CSACVTGGNQPQHF. This sequence joins TRBV20-1 and TRBJ1-5; D possibly corresponds to TRBD1 (6 bases). V was clipped by 5 bases and J by 4 bases, with 15 bases between them. The CDR3 consists of 14 residues. Per germline, CDR1 DFQATT and CDR2 SNEGSKA (reference sequence).

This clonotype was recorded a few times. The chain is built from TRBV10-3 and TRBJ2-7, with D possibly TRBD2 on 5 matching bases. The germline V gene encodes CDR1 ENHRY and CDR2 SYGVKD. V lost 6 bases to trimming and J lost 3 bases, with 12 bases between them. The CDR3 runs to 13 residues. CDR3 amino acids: CAISRDPLYEQYF. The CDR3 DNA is TGTGCCATCAGCCGGGATCCACTCTACGAGCAGTACTTC.

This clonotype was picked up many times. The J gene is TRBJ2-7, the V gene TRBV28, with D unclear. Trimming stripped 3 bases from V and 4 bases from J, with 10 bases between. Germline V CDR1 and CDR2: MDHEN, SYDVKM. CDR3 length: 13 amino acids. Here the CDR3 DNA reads TGTGCCAGCAGTTTTGTCGGAATATACGAGCAGTACTTC. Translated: CASSFVGIYEQYF.

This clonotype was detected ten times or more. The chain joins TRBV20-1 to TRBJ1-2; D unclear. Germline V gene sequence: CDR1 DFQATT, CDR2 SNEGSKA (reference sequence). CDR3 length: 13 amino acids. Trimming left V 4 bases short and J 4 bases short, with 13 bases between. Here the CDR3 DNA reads TGCAGTGCTACACTCCAAGTAGGCTATGGCTACACCTTC. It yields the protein CSATLQVGYGYTF.

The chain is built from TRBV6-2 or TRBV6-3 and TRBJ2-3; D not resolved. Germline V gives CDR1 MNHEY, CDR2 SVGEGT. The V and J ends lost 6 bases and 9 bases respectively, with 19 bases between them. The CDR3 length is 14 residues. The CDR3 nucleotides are TGTGCCAGCAGCTTAAGGACCCCATCAGGAACGCAGTATTTT. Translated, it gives CASSLRTPSGTQYF.

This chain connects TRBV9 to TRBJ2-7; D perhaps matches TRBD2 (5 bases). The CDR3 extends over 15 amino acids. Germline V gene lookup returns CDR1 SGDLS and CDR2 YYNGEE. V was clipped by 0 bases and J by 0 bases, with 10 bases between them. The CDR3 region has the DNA TGTGCCAGCAGCGTAGGTAGTGGGAGCTCCTACGAGCAGTACTTC. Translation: CASSVGSGSSYEQYF.

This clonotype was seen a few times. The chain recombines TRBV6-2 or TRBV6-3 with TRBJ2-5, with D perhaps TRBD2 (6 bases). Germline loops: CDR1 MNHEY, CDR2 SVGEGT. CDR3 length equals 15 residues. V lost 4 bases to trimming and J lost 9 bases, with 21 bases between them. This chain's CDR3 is CASSSTTGLAWAQYF. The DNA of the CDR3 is TGTGCCAGCAGTTCCACCACCGGGCTAGCGTGGGCCCAGTACTTC.

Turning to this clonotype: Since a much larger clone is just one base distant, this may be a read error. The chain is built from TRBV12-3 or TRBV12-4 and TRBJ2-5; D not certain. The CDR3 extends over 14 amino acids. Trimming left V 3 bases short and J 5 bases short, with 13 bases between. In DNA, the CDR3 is TGTGCCAGCAGTTTTGGGCCCGGCTGGGAGACCCAGTACTTC. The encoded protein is CASSFGPGWETQYF.

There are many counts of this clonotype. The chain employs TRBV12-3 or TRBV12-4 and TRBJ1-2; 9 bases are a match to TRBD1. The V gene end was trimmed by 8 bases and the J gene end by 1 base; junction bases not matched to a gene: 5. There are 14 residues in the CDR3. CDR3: CASCTGGSNYGYTF. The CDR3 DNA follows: TGTGCCAGCTGCACAGGGGGCAGTAACTATGGCTACACCTTC.

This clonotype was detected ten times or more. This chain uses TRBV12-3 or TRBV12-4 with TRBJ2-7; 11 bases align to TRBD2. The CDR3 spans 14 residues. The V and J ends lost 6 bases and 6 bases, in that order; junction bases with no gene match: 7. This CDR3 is CASSLLAGGGEQYF. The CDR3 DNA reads TGTGCCAGCAGCCTCCTAGCGGGAGGTGGCGAGCAGTACTTC.

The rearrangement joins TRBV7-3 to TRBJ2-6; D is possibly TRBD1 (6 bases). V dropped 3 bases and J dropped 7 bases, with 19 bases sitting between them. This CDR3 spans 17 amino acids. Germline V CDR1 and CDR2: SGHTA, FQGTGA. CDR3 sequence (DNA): TGTGCCAGCAGCTTCAACAGGGATATCTGGGGTGCCAACGTCCTGACTTTC. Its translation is CASSFNRDIWGANVLTF.

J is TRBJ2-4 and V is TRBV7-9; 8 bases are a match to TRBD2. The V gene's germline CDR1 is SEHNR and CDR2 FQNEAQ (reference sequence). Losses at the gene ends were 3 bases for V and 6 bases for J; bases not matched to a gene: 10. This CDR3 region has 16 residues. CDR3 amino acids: CASSFTGGAEGNIQYF. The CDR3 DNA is TGTGCCAGCAGCTTTACGGGGGGGGCGGAGGGAAACATTCAGTACTTC. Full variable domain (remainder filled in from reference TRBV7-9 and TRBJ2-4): DTGVSQNPRHKITKRGQNVTFRCDPISEHNRLYWYRQTLGQGPEFLTYFQNEAQLEKSRLLSDRFSAERPKGSFSTLEIQRTEQGDSAMYLCASSFTGGAEGNIQYFGAGTRLSVL.